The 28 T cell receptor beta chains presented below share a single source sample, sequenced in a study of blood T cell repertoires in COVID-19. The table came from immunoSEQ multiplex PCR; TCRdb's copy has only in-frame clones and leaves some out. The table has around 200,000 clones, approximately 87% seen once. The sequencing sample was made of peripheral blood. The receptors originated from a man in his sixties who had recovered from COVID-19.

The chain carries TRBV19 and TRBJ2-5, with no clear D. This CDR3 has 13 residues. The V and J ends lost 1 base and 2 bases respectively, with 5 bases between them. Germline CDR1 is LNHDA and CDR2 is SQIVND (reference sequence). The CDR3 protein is CASSIVRQETQYF. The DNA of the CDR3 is TGTGCCAGTAGTATAGTGAGACAAGAGACCCAGTACTTC.

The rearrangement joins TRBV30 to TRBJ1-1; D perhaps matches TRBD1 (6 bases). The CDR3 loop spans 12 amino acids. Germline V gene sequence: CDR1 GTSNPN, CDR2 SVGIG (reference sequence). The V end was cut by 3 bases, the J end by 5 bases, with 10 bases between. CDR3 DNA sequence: TGTGCCTGGAGCGATACAGGGACTGAAGCTTTCTTT. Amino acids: CAWSDTGTEAFF.

The CDR3 sequence is CASSSSRGEGKETQYF. CDR3 bases: TGCGCCAGCAGCTCCTCGAGAGGGGAGGGAAAAGAGACCCAGTACTTC. The chain links TRBV4-1 to TRBJ2-5, with 7 bases identical to TRBD2. The CDR3 has 16 residues. V shed 5 bases and J 3 bases; nucleotides not matched to a gene: 12. Germline lookup yields CDR1 MGHRA and CDR2 YSYEKL.

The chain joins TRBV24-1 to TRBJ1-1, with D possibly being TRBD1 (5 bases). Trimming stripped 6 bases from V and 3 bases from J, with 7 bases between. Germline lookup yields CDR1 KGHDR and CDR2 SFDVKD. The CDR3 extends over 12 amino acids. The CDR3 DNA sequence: TGTGCCACCAGTCAACAGGACACTGAAGCTTTCTTT. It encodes CATSQQDTEAFF.

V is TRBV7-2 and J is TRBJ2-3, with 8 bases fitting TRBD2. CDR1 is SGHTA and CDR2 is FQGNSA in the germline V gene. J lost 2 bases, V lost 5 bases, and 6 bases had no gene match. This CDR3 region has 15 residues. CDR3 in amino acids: CASSSRGGITDTQYF. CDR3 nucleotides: TGTGCCAGCAGCAGTCGGGGGGGCATCACAGATACGCAGTATTTT.

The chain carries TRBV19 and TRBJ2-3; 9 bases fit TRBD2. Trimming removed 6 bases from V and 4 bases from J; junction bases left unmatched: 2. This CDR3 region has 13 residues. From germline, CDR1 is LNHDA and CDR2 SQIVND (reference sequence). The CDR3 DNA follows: TGTGCCAGTAGGCGGGGGGGAGCAGATACGCAGTATTTT. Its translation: CASRRGGADTQYF.

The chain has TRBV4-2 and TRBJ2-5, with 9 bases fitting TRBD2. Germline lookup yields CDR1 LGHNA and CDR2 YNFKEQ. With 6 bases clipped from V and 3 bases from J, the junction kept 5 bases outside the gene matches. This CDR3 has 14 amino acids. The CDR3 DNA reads TGTGCCAGCAGGCCGCGGGGGGGGGAAGAGACCCAGTACTTC. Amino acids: CASRPRGGEETQYF.

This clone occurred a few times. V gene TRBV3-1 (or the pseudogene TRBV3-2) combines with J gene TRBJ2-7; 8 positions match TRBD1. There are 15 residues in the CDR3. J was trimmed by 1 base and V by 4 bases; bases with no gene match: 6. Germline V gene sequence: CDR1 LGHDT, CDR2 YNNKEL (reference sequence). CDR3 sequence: CASSPRDRPSYEQYF. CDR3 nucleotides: TGTGCCAGCAGCCCGCGGGACAGGCCATCCTACGAGCAGTACTTC.

CDR3 in DNA: TGTGCCAGCAGCCCTTGGGACAGGGGGCTAGAGGATACGCAGTATTTT. As protein: CASSPWDRGLEDTQYF. The chain joins TRBV4-2 to TRBJ2-3, with 12 positions matching TRBD1. CDR1 is LGHNA, CDR2 YNFKEQ, per germline. The CDR3 totals 16 residues. The junction had 8 bases not matched to a gene; V was cut back by 4 bases and J by 6 bases.

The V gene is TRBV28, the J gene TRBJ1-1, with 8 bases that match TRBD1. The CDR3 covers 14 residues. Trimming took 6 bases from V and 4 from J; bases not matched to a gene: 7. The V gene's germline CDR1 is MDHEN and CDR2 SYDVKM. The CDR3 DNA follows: TGTGCCAGCAGGACAACAGGGGGTGTCACTGAAGCTTTCTTT. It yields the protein CASRTTGGVTEAFF.

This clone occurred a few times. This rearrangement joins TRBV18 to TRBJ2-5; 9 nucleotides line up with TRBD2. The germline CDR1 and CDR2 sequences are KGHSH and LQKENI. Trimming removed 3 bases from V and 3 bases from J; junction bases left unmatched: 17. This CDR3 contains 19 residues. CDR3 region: CASSPNTSGHHPLKETQYF. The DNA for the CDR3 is TGTGCCAGCTCACCTAACACTAGCGGGCATCACCCTTTAAAAGAGACCCAGTACTTC.

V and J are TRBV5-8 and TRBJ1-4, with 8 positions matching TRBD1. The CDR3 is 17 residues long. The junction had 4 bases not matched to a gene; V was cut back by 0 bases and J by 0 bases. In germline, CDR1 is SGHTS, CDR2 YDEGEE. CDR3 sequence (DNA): TGTGCCAGCAGCTTGGGGGACAGGCCGACAACTAATGAAAAACTGTTTTTT. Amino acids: CASSLGDRPTTNEKLFF.

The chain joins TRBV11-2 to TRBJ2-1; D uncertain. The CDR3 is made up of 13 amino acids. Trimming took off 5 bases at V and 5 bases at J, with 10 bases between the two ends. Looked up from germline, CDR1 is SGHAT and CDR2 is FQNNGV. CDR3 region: CASSPSRNNEQFF. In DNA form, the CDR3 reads TGTGCCAGCAGCCCATCGAGGAACAATGAGCAGTTCTTC.

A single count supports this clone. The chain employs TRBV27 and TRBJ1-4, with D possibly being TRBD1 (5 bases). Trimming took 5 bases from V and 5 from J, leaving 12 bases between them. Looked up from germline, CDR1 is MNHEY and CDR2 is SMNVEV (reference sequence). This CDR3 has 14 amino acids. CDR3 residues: CASSKAGMNEKLFF. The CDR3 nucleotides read TGTGCCAGCAGTAAGGCAGGGATGAATGAAAAACTGTTTTTT.

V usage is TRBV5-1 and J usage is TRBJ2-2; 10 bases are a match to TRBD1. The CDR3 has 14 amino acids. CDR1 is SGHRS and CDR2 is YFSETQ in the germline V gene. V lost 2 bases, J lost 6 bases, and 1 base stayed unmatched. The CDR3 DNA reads TGCGCCAGCAGCTTTGGACAGGGGGCCGGGGAGCTGTTTTTT. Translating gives CASSFGQGAGELFF.

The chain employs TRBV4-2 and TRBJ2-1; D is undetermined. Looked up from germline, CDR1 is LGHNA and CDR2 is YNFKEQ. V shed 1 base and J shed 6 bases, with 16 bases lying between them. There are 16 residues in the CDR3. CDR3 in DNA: TGTGCCAGCAGCCAAGTGCGCGTCCTAGACGGCAATGAGCAGTTCTTC. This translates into CASSQVRVLDGNEQFF.

The chain's CDR3 is CASSLSDPPETQYF. The CDR3 DNA follows: TGCGCCAGCAGCTTGAGCGATCCCCCAGAGACCCAGTACTTC. The chain links TRBV5-1 to TRBJ2-5; D is uncertain. V dropped 1 base and J dropped 4 bases, with 11 bases sitting between them. This CDR3 region has 14 residues. Germline assignment: CDR1 SGHRS and CDR2 YFSETQ.

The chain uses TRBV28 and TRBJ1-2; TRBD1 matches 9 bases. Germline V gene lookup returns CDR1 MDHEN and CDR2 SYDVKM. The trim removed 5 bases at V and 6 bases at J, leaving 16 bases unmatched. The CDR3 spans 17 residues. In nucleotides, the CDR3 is TGTGCCAGCAGTGGGGCTACAGGGGGCGAGTGGGAACATGGCTACACCTTC. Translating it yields CASSGATGGEWEHGYTF.

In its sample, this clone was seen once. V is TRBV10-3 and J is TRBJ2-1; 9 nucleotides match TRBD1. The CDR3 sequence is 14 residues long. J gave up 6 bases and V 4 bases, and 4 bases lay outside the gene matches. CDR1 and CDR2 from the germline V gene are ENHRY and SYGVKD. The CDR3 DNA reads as TGTGCCATCAGTGTAGGGACAGGGCGCAATGAGCAGTTCTTC. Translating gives CAISVGTGRNEQFF.

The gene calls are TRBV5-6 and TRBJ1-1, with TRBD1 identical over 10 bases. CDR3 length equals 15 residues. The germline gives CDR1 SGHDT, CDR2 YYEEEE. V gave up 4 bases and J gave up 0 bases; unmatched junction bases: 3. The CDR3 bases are TGTGCCAGCAGCACCGGGACAGGGGTGAACACTGAAGCTTTCTTT. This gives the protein CASSTGTGVNTEAFF. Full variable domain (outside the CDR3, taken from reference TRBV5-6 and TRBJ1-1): DAGVTQSPTHLIKTRGQQVTLRCSPKSGHDTVSWYQQALGQGPQFIFQYYEEEERQRGNFPDRFSGHQFPNYSSELNVNALLLGDSALYLCASSTGTGVNTEAFFGQGTRLTVV.

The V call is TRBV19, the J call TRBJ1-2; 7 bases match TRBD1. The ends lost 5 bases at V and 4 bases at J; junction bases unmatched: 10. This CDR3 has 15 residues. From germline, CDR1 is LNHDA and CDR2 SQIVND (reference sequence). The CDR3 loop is CASSLDRTSLYGYTF. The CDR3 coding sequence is TGTGCCAGTAGTCTGGACAGGACTTCCCTCTATGGCTACACCTTC.

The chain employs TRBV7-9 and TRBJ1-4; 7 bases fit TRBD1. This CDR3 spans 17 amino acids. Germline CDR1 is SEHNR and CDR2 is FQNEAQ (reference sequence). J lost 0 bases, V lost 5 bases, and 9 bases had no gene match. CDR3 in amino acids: CASSPGQPPPTNEKLFF. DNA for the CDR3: TGTGCCAGCAGCCCGGGACAGCCGCCCCCAACTAATGAAAAACTGTTTTTT.

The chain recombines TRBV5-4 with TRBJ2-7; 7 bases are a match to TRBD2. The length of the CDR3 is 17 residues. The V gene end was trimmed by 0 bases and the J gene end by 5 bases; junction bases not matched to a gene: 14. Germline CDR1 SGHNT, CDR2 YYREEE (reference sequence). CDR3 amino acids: CASSLDPSGNLLDEQYF. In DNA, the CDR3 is TGTGCCAGCAGCTTGGATCCTAGCGGAAACCTTTTGGACGAGCAGTACTTC.

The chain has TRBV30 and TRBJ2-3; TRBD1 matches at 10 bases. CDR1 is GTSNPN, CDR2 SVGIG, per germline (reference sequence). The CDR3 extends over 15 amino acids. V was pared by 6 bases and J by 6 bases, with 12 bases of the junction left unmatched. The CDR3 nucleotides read TGTGCCTGCAACAAACGGGACAGGGGATCCGATACGCAGTATTTT. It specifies CACNKRDRGSDTQYF.

The CDR3 protein is CASSELGYTYEQYF. The CDR3 nucleotides are TGTGCCAGCAGTGAACTAGGCTATACCTACGAGCAGTACTTC. This chain uses TRBV2 with TRBJ2-7; D uncertain. V dropped 2 bases and J dropped 2 bases, with 10 bases sitting between them. This CDR3 is built from 14 residues. CDR1 and CDR2 from the germline V gene are SNHLY and FYNNEI.

As DNA, the CDR3 is TGCGCCAGCAGCTTGGTACTCGACCCGGGGGGCTACACCTTC. It encodes CASSLVLDPGGYTF. The rearrangement links TRBV5-1 to TRBJ1-2; D remains ambiguous. The CDR3 consists of 14 residues. The V gene's germline CDR1 is SGHRS and CDR2 YFSETQ. V was clipped by 0 bases and J by 8 bases, with 14 bases between them.

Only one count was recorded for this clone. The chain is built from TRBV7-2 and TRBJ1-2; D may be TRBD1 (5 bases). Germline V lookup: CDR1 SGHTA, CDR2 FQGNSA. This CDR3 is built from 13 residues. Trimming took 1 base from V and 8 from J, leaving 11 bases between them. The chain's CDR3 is CASSLDRLGGYTF. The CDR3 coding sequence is TGTGCCAGCAGCTTAGACAGGCTCGGCGGCTACACCTTC.

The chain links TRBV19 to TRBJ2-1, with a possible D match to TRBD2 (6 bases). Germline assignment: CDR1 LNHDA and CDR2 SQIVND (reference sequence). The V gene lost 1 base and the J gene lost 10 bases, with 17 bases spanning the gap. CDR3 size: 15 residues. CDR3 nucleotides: TGTGCCAGTAGTATAGCCAGACTAGTACGGGAAGAGCAGTTCTTC. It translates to CASSIARLVREEQFF.